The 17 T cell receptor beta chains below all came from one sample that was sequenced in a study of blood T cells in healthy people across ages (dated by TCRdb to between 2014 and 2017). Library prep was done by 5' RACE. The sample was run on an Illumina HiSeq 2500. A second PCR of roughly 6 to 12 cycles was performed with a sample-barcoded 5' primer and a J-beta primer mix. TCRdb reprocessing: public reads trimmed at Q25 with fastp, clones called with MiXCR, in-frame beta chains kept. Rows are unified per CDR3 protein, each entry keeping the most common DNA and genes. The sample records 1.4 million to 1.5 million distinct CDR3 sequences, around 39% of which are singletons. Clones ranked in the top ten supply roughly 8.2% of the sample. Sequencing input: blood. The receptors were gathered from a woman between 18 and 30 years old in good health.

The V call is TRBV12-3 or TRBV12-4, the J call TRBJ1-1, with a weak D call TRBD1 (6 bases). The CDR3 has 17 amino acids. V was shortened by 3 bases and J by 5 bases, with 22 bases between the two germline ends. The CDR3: CASSLEGSGGAETEAFF. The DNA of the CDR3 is TGTGCCAGCAGTTTGGAGGGGAGTGGGGGGGCCGAAACTGAAGCTTTCTTT.

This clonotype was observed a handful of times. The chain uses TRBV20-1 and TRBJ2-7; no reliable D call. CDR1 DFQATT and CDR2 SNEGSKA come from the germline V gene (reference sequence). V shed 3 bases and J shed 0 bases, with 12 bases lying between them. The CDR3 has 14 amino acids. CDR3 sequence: CSASLGWPSYEQYF. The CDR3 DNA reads TGCAGTGCTAGTCTCGGCTGGCCCTCCTACGAGCAGTACTTC.

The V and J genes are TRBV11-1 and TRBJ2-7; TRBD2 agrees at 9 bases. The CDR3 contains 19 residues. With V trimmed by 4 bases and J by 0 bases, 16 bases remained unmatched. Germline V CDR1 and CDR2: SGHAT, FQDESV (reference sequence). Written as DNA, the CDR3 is TGTGCCAGCAGCTCAACCCTTCATGTTAGCGGGAGTTTCTCCTACGAGCAGTACTTC. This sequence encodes CASSSTLHVSGSFSYEQYF.

The CDR3 DNA is TGTGCCAGCAGCACCGGACCAAGTGGGACCCAGTACTTC. Protein sequence: CASSTGPSGTQYF. The rearrangement links TRBV7-2 to TRBJ2-7; D gene uncertain. The assigned J gene may be wrong: the sequence end matches TRBJ2-5 better. In germline, CDR1 is SGHTA, CDR2 FQGNSA. CDR3 size: 13 residues.

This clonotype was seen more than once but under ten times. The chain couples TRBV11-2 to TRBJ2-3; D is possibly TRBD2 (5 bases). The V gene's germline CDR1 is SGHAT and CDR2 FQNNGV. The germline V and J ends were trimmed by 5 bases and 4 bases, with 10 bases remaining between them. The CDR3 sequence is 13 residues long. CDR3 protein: CASSNGGSDTQYF. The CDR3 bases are TGTGCCAGCAGCAATGGAGGATCAGATACGCAGTATTTT.

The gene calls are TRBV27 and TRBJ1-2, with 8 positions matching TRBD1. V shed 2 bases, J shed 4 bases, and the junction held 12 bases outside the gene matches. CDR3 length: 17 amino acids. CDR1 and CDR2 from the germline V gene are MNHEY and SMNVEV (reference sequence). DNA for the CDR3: TGTGCCAGCAGTTTAAAAACCGGACAGGGACTAGGCTATGGCTACACCTTC. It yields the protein CASSLKTGQGLGYGYTF.

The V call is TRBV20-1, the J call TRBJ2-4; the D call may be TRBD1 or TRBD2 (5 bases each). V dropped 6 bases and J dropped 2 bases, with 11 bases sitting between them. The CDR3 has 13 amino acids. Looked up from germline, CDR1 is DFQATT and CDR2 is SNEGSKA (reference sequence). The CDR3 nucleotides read TGCAGTGCAACGGGACCGACCAAAAACATTCAGTACTTC. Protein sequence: CSATGPTKNIQYF.

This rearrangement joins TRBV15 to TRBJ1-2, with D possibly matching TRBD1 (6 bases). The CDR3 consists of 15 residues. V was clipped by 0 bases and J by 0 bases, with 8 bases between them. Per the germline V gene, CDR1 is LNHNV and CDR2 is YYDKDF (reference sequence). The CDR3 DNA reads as TGTGCCACCAGCAGAGAGGAGGGGGCTAACTATGGCTACACCTTC. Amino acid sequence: CATSREEGANYGYTF.

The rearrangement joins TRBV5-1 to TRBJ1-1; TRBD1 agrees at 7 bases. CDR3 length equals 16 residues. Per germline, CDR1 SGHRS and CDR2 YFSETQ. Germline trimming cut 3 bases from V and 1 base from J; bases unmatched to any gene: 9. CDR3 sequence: CASSSLPGQQNTEAFF. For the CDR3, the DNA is TGCGCCAGCAGCTCGCTCCCGGGACAGCAGAACACTGAAGCTTTCTTT.

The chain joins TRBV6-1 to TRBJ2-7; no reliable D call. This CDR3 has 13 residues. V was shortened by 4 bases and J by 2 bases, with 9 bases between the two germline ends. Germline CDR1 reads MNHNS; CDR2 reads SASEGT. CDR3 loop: CASSVTATYEQYF. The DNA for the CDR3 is TGTGCCAGCAGTGTAACAGCTACCTACGAGCAGTACTTC.

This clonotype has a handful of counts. CDR3 nucleotide sequence: TGTGCCAGCAGCCCTAGCGGGAGCAAGCAGTTCTTC. Protein: CASSPSGSKQFF. The chain recombines TRBV3-1 with TRBJ2-1, with TRBD2 matching 10 bases. Unmatched junction bases numbered 2, after V lost 4 bases and J lost 11 bases. CDR1 and CDR2 (germline): LGHDT, YNNKEL (reference sequence). The CDR3 sequence is 12 residues long.

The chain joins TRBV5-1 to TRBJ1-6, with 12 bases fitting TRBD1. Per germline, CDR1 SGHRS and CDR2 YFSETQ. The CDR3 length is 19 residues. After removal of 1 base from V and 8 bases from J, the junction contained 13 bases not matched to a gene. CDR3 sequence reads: CASSLNRAGTGGIDSPLHF. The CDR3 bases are TGCGCCAGCAGCTTGAACCGAGCCGGGACAGGGGGCATTGATTCACCCCTCCACTTT.

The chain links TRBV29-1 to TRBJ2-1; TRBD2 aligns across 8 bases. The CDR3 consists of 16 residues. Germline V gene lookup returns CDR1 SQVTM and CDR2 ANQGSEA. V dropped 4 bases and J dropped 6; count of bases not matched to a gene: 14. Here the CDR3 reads CSVVAGGRKLSNEQFF. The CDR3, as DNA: TGCAGCGTTGTTGCGGGGGGCAGGAAATTAAGCAATGAGCAGTTCTTC.

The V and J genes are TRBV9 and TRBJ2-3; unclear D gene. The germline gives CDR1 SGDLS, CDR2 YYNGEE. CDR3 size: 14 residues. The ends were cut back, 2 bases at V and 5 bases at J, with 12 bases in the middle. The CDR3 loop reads CASSVDRVEDTQYF. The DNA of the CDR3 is TGTGCCAGCAGCGTGGATAGAGTTGAAGATACGCAGTATTTT.

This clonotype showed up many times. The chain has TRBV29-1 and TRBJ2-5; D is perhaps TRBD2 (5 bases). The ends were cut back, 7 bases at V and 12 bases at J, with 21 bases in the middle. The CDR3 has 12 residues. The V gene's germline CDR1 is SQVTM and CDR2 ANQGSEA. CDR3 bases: TGCAGCGAAGGATGGGTCTCCCCGGAGGAGTACTTC. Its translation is CSEGWVSPEEYF.

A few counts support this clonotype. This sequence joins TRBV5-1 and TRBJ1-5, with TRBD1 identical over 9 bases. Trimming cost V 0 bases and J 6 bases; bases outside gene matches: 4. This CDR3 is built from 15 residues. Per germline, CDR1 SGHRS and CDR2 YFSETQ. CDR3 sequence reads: CASSLVTGGGQPQHF. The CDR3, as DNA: TGCGCCAGCAGCTTGGTAACAGGGGGCGGTCAGCCCCAGCATTTT. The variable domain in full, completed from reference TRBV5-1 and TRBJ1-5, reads KAGVTQTPRYLIKTRGQQVTLSCSPISGHRSVSWYQQTPGQGLQFLFEYFSETQRNKGNFPGRFSGRQFSNSRSEMNVSTLELGDSALYLCASSLVTGGGQPQHFGDGTRLSIL.

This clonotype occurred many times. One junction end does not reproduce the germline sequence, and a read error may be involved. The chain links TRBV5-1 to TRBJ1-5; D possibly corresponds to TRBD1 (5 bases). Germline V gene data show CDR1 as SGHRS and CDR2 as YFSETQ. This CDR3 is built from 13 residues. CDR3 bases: TGTGCCAGCTCACGGGACAGCAATCAGCCCCAGCATTTT. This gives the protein CASSRDSNQPQHF.